Shown below are 22 T cell receptor beta chains from a single sample sequenced in a study of T cell repertoires in cytomegalovirus infection. TCRdb redid the calling of the reads with MiXCR, one entry per CDR3 protein. The sample comprises some 150,000 distinct CDR3 sequences, over 25% of which are singletons, and around 50% rests with the top ten. These receptors have no identified antigens. The sequencing here drew on CD8+ T cells from cultured PBMCs, taken from culture after CMV antigen stimulation. These TCRs come from a human donor in good health (CMV status not recorded). Some clones in this sample may be carry-over from other donors' samples.

This clonotype was seen many times. The genes are TRBV20-1 and TRBJ2-7; D is undetermined. Germline assignment: CDR1 DFQATT and CDR2 SNEGSKA (reference sequence). Trimming took off 6 bases at V and 5 bases at J, with 11 bases between the two ends. The CDR3 runs 11 residues. The CDR3 sequence: CSAPDLDEQYF. CDR3 nucleotides: TGCAGTGCCCCCGACTTGGACGAGCAGTACTTC.

This clonotype was seen more than once but under ten times. This chain joins TRBV7-6 and TRBJ2-3; 9 bases match TRBD1. V shed 5 bases and J 0 bases; nucleotides not matched to a gene: 15. CDR3 size: 19 residues. Germline V gene lookup returns CDR1 SGHVS and CDR2 FNYEAQ. Here the CDR3 reads CASSPDLGWDRASTDTQYF. CDR3 coding DNA: TGTGCCAGCAGCCCGGATTTAGGTTGGGACAGGGCTAGCACAGATACGCAGTATTTT. The full variable domain, its missing parts supplied by reference TRBV7-6 and TRBJ2-3, is GAGVSQSPRYKVTKRGQDVALRCDPISGHVSLYWYRQALGQGPEFLTYFNYEAQQDKSGLPNDRFSAERPEGSISTLTIQRTEQRDSAMYRCASSPDLGWDRASTDTQYFGPGTRLTVL.

Only a few counts were recorded for this clonotype. The genes are TRBV9 and TRBJ2-1, with 13 bases lining up with TRBD2. This CDR3 is built from 15 residues. Per germline, CDR1 SGDLS and CDR2 YYNGEE. V lost 4 bases, J lost 5 bases, and 3 bases stayed unmatched. This chain's CDR3 is CASSTSGGDNNEQFF. CDR3 bases: TGTGCCAGCAGCACTAGCGGGGGGGATAACAATGAGCAGTTCTTC.

This clonotype has a handful of counts. CDR3 in amino acids: CASSLQTEIYEQYF. CDR3 bases: TGTGCCAGCAGCCTACAGACTGAAATCTACGAGCAGTACTTC. The V call is TRBV7-9, the J call TRBJ2-7; D gene unclear. The V gene's germline CDR1 is SEHNR and CDR2 FQNEAQ (reference sequence). The germline V and J ends were trimmed by 5 bases and 3 bases, with 14 bases remaining between them. This CDR3 has 14 residues.

The chain joins TRBV6-1 to TRBJ2-3; TRBD1 aligns across 7 bases. This CDR3 is built from 14 residues. V was pared by 8 bases and J by 1 base, with 6 bases of the junction left unmatched. Germline CDR1 and CDR2: MNHNS and SASEGT. The CDR3 protein is CASRQGRGTDTQYF. CDR3 bases: TGTGCCAGCCGACAGGGTCGGGGCACAGATACGCAGTATTTT.

This clonotype was recorded only once. The chain combines TRBV4-2 with TRBJ2-1, with D perhaps matching TRBD1 (5 bases). Germline-derived CDR1 and CDR2 are LGHNA and YNFKEQ. The CDR3 runs to 14 residues. Trimming removed 0 bases at V and 8 bases at J, with 11 bases between. The CDR3, as DNA: TGTGCCAGCAGCCAAGAGACAGTGAGCGATGAGCAGTTCTTC. It codes for CASSQETVSDEQFF.

This chain connects TRBV7-8 to TRBJ1-2; D ambiguous. The CDR3 has 14 residues. With 5 bases removed from V and 3 bases from J, the gap between germline ends came to 13 bases. CDR1 and CDR2 from the germline V gene are SGHVS and FQNEAQ. The CDR3 is CASSTGPEDYGYTF. The DNA of the CDR3 is TGTGCCAGCAGCACCGGACCCGAGGACTATGGCTACACCTTC.

The chain employs TRBV12-3 or TRBV12-4 and TRBJ1-2, with TRBD1 matching over 9 bases. The CDR3 totals 12 residues. The trim removed 7 bases at V and 8 bases at J, leaving 5 bases unmatched. CDR3 DNA: TGTGCCAGCAATGGACAGGGGAGAGGCTACACCTTC. This encodes CASNGQGRGYTF.

This rearrangement joins TRBV10-3 to TRBJ2-7; D gene unclear. The CDR3 is 13 residues long. V was clipped by 3 bases and J by 6 bases, with 12 bases between them. Germline values: CDR1 ENHRY, CDR2 SYGVKD. The CDR3, as DNA: TGTGCCATCAGTGACGGGCAGTTCTTCGAGCAGTACTTC. Amino acid sequence: CAISDGQFFEQYF.

This clonotype showed up just a few times. The V and J genes are TRBV12-3 or TRBV12-4 and TRBJ1-1; possibly TRBD1 for D (6 bases). V lost 6 bases and J 4 bases, leaving 15 bases between the germline ends. The CDR3 has 14 amino acids. CDR3 region: CASSPPGEVTEAFF. The CDR3 coding sequence is TGTGCCAGCAGCCCCCCAGGGGAAGTCACTGAAGCTTTCTTT.

This chain connects TRBV5-1 to TRBJ2-7; TRBD1 or TRBD2 may be the D gene (5 bases each). The V end was cut by 2 bases, the J end by 0 bases, with 12 bases between. The CDR3 length is 15 residues. Germline V lookup: CDR1 SGHRS, CDR2 YFSETQ. The CDR3 bases are TGCGCCAGCAGCTTCGGGACGTCGAGCTCCTACGAGCAGTACTTC. Translated, it gives CASSFGTSSSYEQYF.

The chain has TRBV7-6 and TRBJ1-1, with 10 bases that match TRBD1. Germline V gene data show CDR1 as SGHVS and CDR2 as FNYEAQ. This CDR3 region has 13 residues. The J segment lost 12 bases and the V segment lost 5 bases, leaving 9 bases of the junction unmatched. CDR3 region: CASSPGDRGLTFF. CDR3 bases: TGTGCCAGCAGCCCTGGGGACAGGGGCTTGACTTTCTTT.

This clonotype showed up many times. The chain employs TRBV7-2 and TRBJ2-1; D is uncertain. Deletions cut 3 bases from V and 6 bases from J, with 12 bases between. This CDR3 region has 14 residues. The germline V gene has CDR1 SGHTA and CDR2 FQGNSA. DNA of the CDR3: TGTGCCAGCAGCTTTGCCGGGCGCGGCAATGAGCAGTTCTTC. Protein sequence: CASSFAGRGNEQFF.

The J gene is TRBJ2-1, the V gene TRBV7-2; D is perhaps TRBD2 (6 bases). V was clipped by 5 bases and J by 5 bases, with 19 bases between them. The CDR3 is 16 residues long. Germline CDR1 is SGHTA and CDR2 is FQGNSA. The CDR3 spells CASSPPGGEAHNEQFF. In DNA form, the CDR3 reads TGTGCCAGCAGCCCGCCGGGCGGGGAGGCCCACAATGAGCAGTTCTTC.

The chain combines TRBV6-5 with TRBJ2-3; D gene unclear. Germline V gives CDR1 MNHEY, CDR2 SVGAGI. CDR3 size: 14 residues. V dropped 5 bases and J dropped 2 bases, with 11 bases sitting between them. CDR3 nucleotides: TGTGCCAGCAGTGACTGGGAAGACACAGATACGCAGTATTTT. Its translation is CASSDWEDTDTQYF.

Ten or more counts support this clonotype. This chain uses TRBV15 with TRBJ2-3; 10 positions agree with TRBD2. With 2 bases clipped from V and 2 bases from J, the junction kept 1 base outside the gene matches. Germline V gene lookup returns CDR1 LNHNV and CDR2 YYDKDF (reference sequence). This CDR3 region has 15 residues. CDR3 residues: CATSRLAGDTDTQYF. In nucleotides, the CDR3 is TGTGCCACCAGCAGACTAGCGGGGGACACAGATACGCAGTATTTT.

The sample holds a few counts of this clonotype. The V and J genes are TRBV7-2 and TRBJ2-1, with TRBD2 matching 15 bases. Trimming cost V 8 bases and J 7 bases; bases outside gene matches: 9. Germline V lookup: CDR1 SGHTA, CDR2 FQGNSA. The CDR3 has 16 residues. The CDR3 DNA reads as TGTGCCAGCCGGACTAGCGGGGGGGCGGGTCAGAATGAGCAGTTCTTC. It specifies CASRTSGGAGQNEQFF.

This clonotype was seen repeatedly, ten times or more. The chain carries TRBV7-8 and TRBJ1-2, with 8 bases aligning to TRBD1. Per the germline V gene, CDR1 is SGHVS and CDR2 is FQNEAQ. The junction had 6 bases not matched to a gene; V was cut back by 5 bases and J by 4 bases. The CDR3 loop spans 14 amino acids. The CDR3 sequence: CASSVGQGGYGYTF. In DNA, the CDR3 is TGTGCCAGCAGCGTCGGACAGGGCGGCTATGGCTACACCTTC.

In its sample, this clonotype was seen a few times. The chain joins TRBV7-2 to TRBJ2-5; 7 bases agree with TRBD2. There are 17 residues in the CDR3. V shed 0 bases and J 1 base; nucleotides not matched to a gene: 8. Germline CDR1 SGHTA, CDR2 FQGNSA. DNA of the CDR3: TGTGCCAGCAGCTTAGCGGCTCGCGGGGGAACCCAAGAGACCCAGTACTTC. Its protein is CASSLAARGGTQETQYF.

This clonotype was seen a handful of times. This chain uses TRBV29-1 with TRBJ1-1; TRBD1 might be the D (5 bases). The germline gives CDR1 SQVTM, CDR2 ANQGSEA. This CDR3 spans 13 amino acids. V lost 7 bases, J lost 1 base, and 13 bases lay in between. The CDR3 loop is CSAPGRGNTEAFF. As DNA, the CDR3 is TGCAGCGCCCCCGGGAGGGGGAACACTGAAGCTTTCTTT.

The chain links TRBV20-1 to TRBJ2-1, with D possibly TRBD2 on 6 matching bases. The germline CDR1 and CDR2 sequences are DFQATT and SNEGSKA (reference sequence). The CDR3 contains 13 residues. The ends were cut back, 2 bases at V and 3 bases at J, with 8 bases in the middle. This CDR3 reads CSARLRDYNEQFF. The DNA for the CDR3 is TGCAGTGCTAGATTGCGGGACTACAATGAGCAGTTCTTC.

In its sample, this clonotype was seen many times. The rearrangement links TRBV4-1 to TRBJ2-2, with D tentatively TRBD2 (5 bases). The CDR3 covers 14 residues. With 0 bases removed from V and 5 bases from J, the gap between germline ends came to 7 bases. Germline V lookup: CDR1 MGHRA, CDR2 YSYEKL. CDR3 DNA sequence: TGCGCCAGCAGCCAAGATCCGGGAACCGGGGAGCTGTTTTTT. This sequence encodes CASSQDPGTGELFF.